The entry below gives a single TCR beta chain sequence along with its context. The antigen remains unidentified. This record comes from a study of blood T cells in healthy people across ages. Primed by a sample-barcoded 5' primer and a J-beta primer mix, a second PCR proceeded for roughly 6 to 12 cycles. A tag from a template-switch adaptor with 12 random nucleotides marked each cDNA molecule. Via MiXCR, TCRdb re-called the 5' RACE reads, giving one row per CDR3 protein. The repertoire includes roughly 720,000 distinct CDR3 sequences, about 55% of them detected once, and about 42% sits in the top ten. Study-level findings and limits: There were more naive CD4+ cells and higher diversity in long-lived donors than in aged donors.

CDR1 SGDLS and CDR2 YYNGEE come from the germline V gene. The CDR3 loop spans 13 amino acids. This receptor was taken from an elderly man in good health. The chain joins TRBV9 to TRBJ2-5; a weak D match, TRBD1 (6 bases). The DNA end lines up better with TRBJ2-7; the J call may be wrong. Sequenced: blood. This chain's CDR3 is CASSVEGVSEQYF. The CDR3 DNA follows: TGTGCCAGCAGCGTAGAGGGGGTGTCCGAGCAGTACTTC.